The clone carrying this TCR beta chain is a singleton in its sample. One junction end disagrees with the germline gene, perhaps due to a read error. Then a second PCR, running roughly 7 to 11 cycles, was carried out with a sample-barcoded 5' primer and a J-beta primer mix. Every molecule of cDNA carried a tag from a template-switch adaptor with 12 random nucleotides. A single record per CDR3 protein comes from TCRdb applying MiXCR to the 5' RACE reads. This table holds about 680,000 distinct CDR3 sequences, around 45% found once. CDR1 is LGHNA and CDR2 is YNFKEQ in the germline V gene. This CDR3 has 16 residues. The data stem from a study of blood T cells in healthy people across ages. Donors ranged from about 6 to 90 years old and were healthy Caucasians in Russia.

The rearrangement links TRBV4-2 to TRBJ2-7; 7 bases align to TRBD2. This clonotype was sampled from a woman aged 55 to 70 in good health. The specimen was blood. CDR3 residues: CTSSQGGASGFYEQYF. The CDR3, as DNA: TGTACCAGCAGCCAAGGAGGGGCTAGCGGATTCTACGAGCAGTACTTC.